This TCR beta chain was sequenced in a study of cytomegalovirus exposure and HLA in healthy donors. The study ran its PCR with 60 Vbeta and 13 Jbeta primers. The protocol was immunoSEQ multiplex PCR, while the TCRdb copy is restricted to in-frame clones and leaves out a portion. The sample table sets out about 210,000 clones. The CDR3 runs 15 residues. V lost 6 bases and J lost 0, with 14 bases in between. The V gene's germline CDR1 is MNHNS and CDR2 SASEGT. This chain joins TRBV6-1 and TRBJ2-5, with a weak D call TRBD2 (5 bases). The receptor was isolated from a woman in her twenties or thirties in good health and CMV-seropositive. The sample was PBMCs. CDR3 region: CASRRGSGYQETQYF. The CDR3 DNA reads as TGTGCCAGCAGGAGAGGGTCCGGGTACCAAGAGACCCAGTACTTC.